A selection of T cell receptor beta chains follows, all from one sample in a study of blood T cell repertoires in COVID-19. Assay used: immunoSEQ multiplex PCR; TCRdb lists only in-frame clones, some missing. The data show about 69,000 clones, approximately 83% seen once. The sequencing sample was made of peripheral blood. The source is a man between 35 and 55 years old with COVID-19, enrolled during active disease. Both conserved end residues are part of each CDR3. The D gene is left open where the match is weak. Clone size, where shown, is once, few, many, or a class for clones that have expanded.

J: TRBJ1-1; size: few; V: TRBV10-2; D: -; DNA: TGCGCCAGCAGTGAGGGGGCAACTGAAGCTTTCTTT; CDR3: CASSEGATEAFF
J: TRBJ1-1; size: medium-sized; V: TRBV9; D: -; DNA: TGTGCCAGCAGCCAGCAGCAGGACACTGAAGCTTTCTTT; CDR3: CASSQQQDTEAFF
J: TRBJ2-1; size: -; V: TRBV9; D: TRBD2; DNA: TGTGCCAGCAGCGTAGAGGTAACGGCGGGGGTTGCAAATGAGCAGTTCTTC; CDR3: CASSVEVTAGVANEQFF
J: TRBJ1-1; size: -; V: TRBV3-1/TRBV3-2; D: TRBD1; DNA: TGTGCCAGCAGCCAAGGGACAGGGGAAGCTTTCTTT; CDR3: CASSQGTGEAFF
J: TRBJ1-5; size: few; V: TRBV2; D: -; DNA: TGTGCCAGCGGGACTTCATGGCAGCCCCAGCATTTT; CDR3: CASGTSWQPQHF
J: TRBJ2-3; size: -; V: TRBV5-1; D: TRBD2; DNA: TGCGCCAGCAGCTTGGGGACTAGGACCTATGATACGCAGTATTTT; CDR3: CASSLGTRTYDTQYF
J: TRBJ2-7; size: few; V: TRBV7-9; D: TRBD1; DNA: TGTGCCAGCAGAACAGGGGCCTCCTACGAGCAGTACTTC; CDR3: CASRTGASYEQYF
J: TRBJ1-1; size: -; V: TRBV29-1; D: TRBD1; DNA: TGCAGCGCGTCGGACAGGGGCTACACTGAAGCTTTCTTT; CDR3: CSASDRGYTEAFF
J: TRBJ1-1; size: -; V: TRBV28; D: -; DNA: TGTGCCAGCAGTTTAGCCCCGGACACTGAAGCTTTCTTT; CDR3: CASSLAPDTEAFF
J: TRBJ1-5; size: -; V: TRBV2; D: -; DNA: TGTGCCAGCAGTGAAAGCGTCAATTCTTGGCCCCAGCATTTT; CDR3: CASSESVNSWPQHF
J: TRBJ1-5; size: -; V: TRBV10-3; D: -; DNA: TGTGCCATCAGTCCCGGGATTTCAGGACAGCCCCAGCATTTT; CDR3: CAISPGISGQPQHF
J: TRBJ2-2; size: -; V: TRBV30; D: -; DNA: TGTGCCTGGAGTCCATACCTAGCTACGGGGGTAGGGGAGCTGTTTTTT; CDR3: CAWSPYLATGVGELFF
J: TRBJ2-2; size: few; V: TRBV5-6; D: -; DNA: TGTGCCAGCAGCTTGCTCACAGACACCGGGGAGCTGTTTTTT; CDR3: CASSLLTDTGELFF
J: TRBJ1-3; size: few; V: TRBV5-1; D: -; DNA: TGCGCCAGCAGCCTATCACTACAGACAGACAACTCTGGAAACACCATATATTTT; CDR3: CASSLSLQTDNSGNTIYF
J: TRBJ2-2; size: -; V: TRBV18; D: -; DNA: TGTGCCAGCTCACCACGGATGGGAGGAGCCGGGGAGCTGTTTTTT; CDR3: CASSPRMGGAGELFF
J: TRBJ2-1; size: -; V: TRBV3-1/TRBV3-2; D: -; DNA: TGTGCCAGCAGCCAAAGGGGTGGGTCCCGACACATAGAGCAGTTCTTC; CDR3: CASSQRGGSRHIEQFF
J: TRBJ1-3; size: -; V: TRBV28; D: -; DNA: TGTGCCAGCAGTTTAGGACAGCGGAGTGGAAACACCATATATTTT; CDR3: CASSLGQRSGNTIYF
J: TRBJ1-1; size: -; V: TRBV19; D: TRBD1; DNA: TGTGCCAGTAGTACACAGGGGGCGAGCACTGAAGCTTTCTTT; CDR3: CASSTQGASTEAFF
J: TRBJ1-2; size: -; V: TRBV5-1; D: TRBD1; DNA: TGCGCCAGCACTGAACCGGGACAGGGCCCTGGCTACACCTTC; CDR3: CASTEPGQGPGYTF
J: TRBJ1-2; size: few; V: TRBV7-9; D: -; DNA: TGTGCCAGCAGTACAAGGGAGGGCTACACCTTC; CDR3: CASSTREGYTF
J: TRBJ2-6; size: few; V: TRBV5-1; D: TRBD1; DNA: TGCGCCAGCAGCCGTACAGGGGGTGCTGGGGCCAACGTCCTGACTTTC; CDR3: CASSRTGGAGANVLTF
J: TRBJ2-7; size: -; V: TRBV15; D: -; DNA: TGTGCCACCAGCCCCTTCCGGGGGGAGCAGTACTTC; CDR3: CATSPFRGEQYF
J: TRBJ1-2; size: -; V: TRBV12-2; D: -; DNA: TGTGCAAGTCGCTTTAGCGGGGGCCGAGACAGGGGCTATAACTATGGCTACACCTTC; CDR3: CASRFSGGRDRGYNYGYTF
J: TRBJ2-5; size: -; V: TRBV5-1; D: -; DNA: TGCGCCAGCAGCTTGACAGCGGGCCCTGTGGAGACCCAGTACTTC; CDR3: CASSLTAGPVETQYF
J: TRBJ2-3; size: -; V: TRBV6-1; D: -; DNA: TGTGCCAGCAGTGAAGCGTCGCCCCCCCACAACACAGATACGCAGTATTTT; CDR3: CASSEASPPHNTDTQYF
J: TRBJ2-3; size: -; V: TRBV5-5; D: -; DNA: TGTGCCAGCAGCTTGCTCCTTCCCACAGATACGCAGTATTTT; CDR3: CASSLLLPTDTQYF
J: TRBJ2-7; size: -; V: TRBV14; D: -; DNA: TGTGCCAGCAGCCCCGGGACTTTCAGCTACGAGCAGTACTTC; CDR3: CASSPGTFSYEQYF
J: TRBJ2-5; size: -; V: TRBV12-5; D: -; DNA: TGTGCTAGTGCTCGGGGAAGGGAGGAGACCCAGTACTTC; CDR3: CASARGREETQYF
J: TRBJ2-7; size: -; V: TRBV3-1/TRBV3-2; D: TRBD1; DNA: TGTGCCAGCAGCCAAAGGGGGCGAGAAGAGCAGTACTTC; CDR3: CASSQRGREEQYF
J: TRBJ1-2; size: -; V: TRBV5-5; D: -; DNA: TGTGCCAGCAGCGCTGTCGTCGGAGAATATGGCTACACCTTC; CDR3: CASSAVVGEYGYTF
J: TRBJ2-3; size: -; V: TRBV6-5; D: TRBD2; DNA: TGTGCCAGCAGTTCGGGGGGGGCCGACACAGATACGCAGTATTTT; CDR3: CASSSGGADTDTQYF
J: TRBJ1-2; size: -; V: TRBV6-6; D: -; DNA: TGTGCCAGCAGCCCCGGGGGGGGAAACTATGGCTACACCTTC; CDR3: CASSPGGGNYGYTF
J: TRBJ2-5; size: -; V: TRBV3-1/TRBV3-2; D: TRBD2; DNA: TGTGCCAGCAGCCAAGGGCTAGCGGGGGGGCTGGGAGAGACCCAGTACTTC; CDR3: CASSQGLAGGLGETQYF
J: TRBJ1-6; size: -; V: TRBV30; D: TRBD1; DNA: TGTGCCTGGGATGGACAGGGGCACTCACCCCTCCACTTT; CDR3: CAWDGQGHSPLHF
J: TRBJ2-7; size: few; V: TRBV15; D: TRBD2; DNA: TGTGCCACCAGCAGGGACTTAGCGGGGTCCTTTTACGAGCAGTACTTC; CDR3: CATSRDLAGSFYEQYF
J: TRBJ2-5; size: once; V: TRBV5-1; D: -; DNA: TGCGCCAGCAGCGACCCCAGACTCTTAATGGGAGAGACCCAGTACTTC; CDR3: CASSDPRLLMGETQYF
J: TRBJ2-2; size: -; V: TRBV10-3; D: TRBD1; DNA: TGTGCCACCCTCGACAGGGGCCTGAACACCGGGGAGCTGTTTTTT; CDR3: CATLDRGLNTGELFF
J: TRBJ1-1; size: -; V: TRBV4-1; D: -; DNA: TGCGCCAGCAGCCAAGTGGAGGACAGCTTGAATGCTTTCTTT; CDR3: CASSQVEDSLNAFF
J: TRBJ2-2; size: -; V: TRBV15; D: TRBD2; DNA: TGTGCCACCAGTCGGCCGCTAGCGGGGGTGGGCACCGGGGAGCTGTTTTTT; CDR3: CATSRPLAGVGTGELFF
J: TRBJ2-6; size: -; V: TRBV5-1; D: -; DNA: TGCGCCAGCACACGGACAGTCTCTGGGGCCAACGTCCTGACTTTC; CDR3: CASTRTVSGANVLTF
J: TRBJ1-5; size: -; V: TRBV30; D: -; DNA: TGTGCCTGGAGTGTGGGGGGGGTACGGCAGCCCCAGCATTTT; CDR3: CAWSVGGVRQPQHF
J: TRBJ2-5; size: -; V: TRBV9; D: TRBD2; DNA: TGTGCCAGCAGCGCCCCGGGACTAGAAGAGACCCAGTACTTC; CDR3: CASSAPGLEETQYF
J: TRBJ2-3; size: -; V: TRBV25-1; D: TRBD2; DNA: TGTGCCAGCAGTAGAGCGGGGGGGCGCTATACAGATACGCAGTATTTT; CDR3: CASSRAGGRYTDTQYF
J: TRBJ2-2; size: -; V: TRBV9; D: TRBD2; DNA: TGTGCCAGCAGCGTAGTAGCGGGGGGGCCGGGTGACACCGGGGAGCTGTTTTTT; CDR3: CASSVVAGGPGDTGELFF
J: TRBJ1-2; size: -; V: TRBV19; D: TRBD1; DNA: TGTGCCAGTAGTATGCATACTACAGGGGAGAACGGCTACACCTTC; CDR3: CASSMHTTGENGYTF
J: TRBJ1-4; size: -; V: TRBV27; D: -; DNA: TGTGCCAGCTCCCCAGGGCCTGTTGAAAAACTGTTTTTT; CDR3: CASSPGPVEKLFF
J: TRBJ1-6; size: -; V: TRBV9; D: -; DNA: TGTGCCAGCAGCGTCGGGGATTCACCCCTCCACTTT; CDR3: CASSVGDSPLHF
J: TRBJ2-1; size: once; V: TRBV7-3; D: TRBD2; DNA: TGTGCCAGCAGCCTAAGCGGGGGGCAATACAATGAGCAGTTCTTC; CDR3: CASSLSGGQYNEQFF
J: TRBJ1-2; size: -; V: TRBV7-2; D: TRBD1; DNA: TGTGCCAGCAGCCCCTGGACCGGGACAGGGGATGGCTACACCTTC; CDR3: CASSPWTGTGDGYTF
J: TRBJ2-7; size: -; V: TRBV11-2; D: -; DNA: TGTGCCAGCAGCGGTGGGCCGACAACGAGCTCCTACGAGCAGTACTTC; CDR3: CASSGGPTTSSYEQYF
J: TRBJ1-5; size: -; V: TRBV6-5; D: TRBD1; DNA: TGTGCCAGCAACCCGGAAGGGGGCCGACAGCCCCAGCATTTT; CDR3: CASNPEGGRQPQHF
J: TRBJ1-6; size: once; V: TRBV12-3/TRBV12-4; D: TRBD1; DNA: TGTGCCAGCACGAGGGACAGGGGTTCACCCCTCCACTTT; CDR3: CASTRDRGSPLHF
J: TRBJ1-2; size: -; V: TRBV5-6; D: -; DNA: TGTGCCAGCAGCTCGGGGTCCTATGGCTACACCTTC; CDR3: CASSSGSYGYTF
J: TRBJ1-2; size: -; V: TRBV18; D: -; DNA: TGTGCCAGCTCACCACCGACCGCGGCGGAATATAGTGGCTACACCTTC; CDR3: CASSPPTAAEYSGYTF